Described below is a single TCR beta chain sequence and its context. Its cognate antigen has yet to be identified. Nothing much larger sits one base from this clone, and base qualities are not available. These data come from a study of beta chain features in type 1 diabetes (dated 2018 in TCRdb). Regarding the research as a whole: Mean age, gender distribution, total cell number and subset yield were not different between patients and healthy donors. Across all samples, around 100 million sorted cells were examined, and cell number per subset correlated strongly with RNA yield. In the study, recently diagnosed type 1 diabetes patients and matched healthy donors were compared on the TCRB repertoires of their sorted circulating CD4+ T cell subsets. Regulatory and stem cell-like memory subsets were obtained from only 8 patients and roughly eight healthy donors, while naive and central memory subsets were obtained from all 28 donors. Study-wide conclusions, independent of this receptor: Naive, central memory and regulatory TCRB repertoires appeared to be more similar among patients than among healthy donors. Because cDNA was sequenced instead of genomic DNA, highly expressing activated cells could be over-represented, though the groups showed no difference in activation or CD3 levels. Shorter templates might be favored by PCR, yet because patient and control samples were amplified and corrected together, any such skew would affect both groups equally. In all four CD4+ subsets, TCRB CDR3 length was moderately but significantly shorter in type 1 diabetes patients. Patients with type 1 diabetes made fewer insertions and deleted more nucleotides at VDJ recombination sites, implying thymic rearrangement abnormalities. Because small numbers of individuals were included in the HLA sub-analyses, any influence of HLA type on TCRB rearrangement was left unresolved.

Trimmed from V: 3 bases; trimmed from J: 6 bases; junction bases lacking a gene match: 9. The CDR3 spans 14 residues, from the cysteine through the phenylalanine. Just CDR3 DNA is preserved here, 42 bases in frame from base 1. The germline V gene supplies CDR1 SGDLS and CDR2 YYNGEE. Each donor gave one peripheral blood draw, about 110 mL on average, collected into heparinised tubes. A BD FACSAria II was used to sort naive, central memory, regulatory and stem cell-like memory CD4+ T cells with a panel that included CD45RO, CCR7, CD25, CD127, CD95 and CD27. Purity was above 98% for every sorted population. PBMCs were isolated right away by Lymphoprep density gradient centrifugation and were stained directly, without culture. Samples were stained and sorted in pairs, with one healthy donor and one patient per experiment, so that batch effects were minimized. All of the isolated RNA was reverse transcribed with the High Capacity cDNA Reverse Transcription Kit, so expressed TCRB transcripts were sequenced. Deep immunoSEQ sequencing was performed on naive, central memory and regulatory T cell samples, with an average of approximately 3.9 million total reads per sample. Sorted cells were lysed in RLT buffer, and RNA was extracted using DNase-treated RNeasy Micro or Mini kits according to cell number. To prevent cross-contamination, each cell subset was processed individually, whereas patient and healthy donor samples were processed jointly. Using the immunoSEQ multiplex PCR, TCRB sequences were amplified from cDNA into 87-bp fragments spanning the CDR3 region. Sequencing of the amplicons was performed on the Illumina HiSeq platform. As for the original processing: Synthetic template baselines were used to correct PCR bias computationally, reads within Hamming distance 2 were collapsed together, and singletons that could not be merged were discarded. Reads were aligned against IMGT to assign V, D and J genes, CDR3 length and insertions or deletions at six rearrangement sites. Within each subset, clonotype counts were normalized to sorted cell number, and only after that were true diversity and Gini coefficients computed with the tcR R package. The overlap coefficient, calculated on TCRB nucleotide sequences, was used to measure repertoire sharing. Imported from immuneACCESS, the table was reduced by TCRdb to in-frame sequences with V and J called. These copies leave out some clones; in studies compared against another copy, an unresolved V gene accounts for under half, and the cause of the remainder is not known. The DNA gave D and trimming, while V, J and clone size come from that table. Within this sample are about 160,000 clones, with around 7.8% of them counted one time only. The top ten hold about 0.9% of the sample.

Sample: central memory CD4+ T cells from blood. This clonotype was sampled from a woman aged 40-49 years with type 1 diabetes. The sequence links TRBV9 to TRBJ2-7; 7 nucleotides in the junction match TRBD1. The nucleotide sequence is TGTGCCAGCAGCGGATCAGGGGGTACTTCCGAGCAGTACTTC. This sequence encodes CASSGSGGTSEQYF.